This T cell receptor beta chain emerged from a study of T-cell reconstitution after alpha-beta-depleted transplantation in children. The TCRbeta library incorporated unique molecular identifiers. Each CDR3 protein is one row after TCRdb ran MiXCR on the PCR reads. Of 500,000 to 600,000 distinct CDR3 sequences in the sample, 15% to 20% were seen once. The germline gives CDR1 SGHRS, CDR2 YFSETQ. With 6 bases clipped from V and 2 bases from J, the junction kept 16 bases outside the gene matches. CDR3 length: 17 amino acids. This clonotype was observed a few times. The clonotype was recovered from a human donor who donated a stem cell graft to a child with acute lymphoblastic leukemia. The source material was PBMCs from the stem cell graft donor, sampled from the stem cell graft. V gene TRBV5-1 combines with J gene TRBJ2-7; 8 bases agree with TRBD2. CDR3 nucleotide sequence: TGCGCCAGCACCAAACGGTGGGATAGCGGGGACACCTACGAGCAGTACTTC. It yields the protein CASTKRWDSGDTYEQYF.